These T cell receptor beta chains were read from a single sample in a study of T cell responses to AZD1222 COVID-19 vaccine. Clones were read by immunoSEQ multiplex PCR, and TCRdb kept only the in-frame ones, dropping some. Among 80,000 to 90,000 clones listed, roughly nine tenths were seen once. Source: peripheral blood, taken 28 days after the second AZD1222 dose. Source of these receptors: an adult who received the AZD1222 COVID-19 vaccine. CDR3s leave out the opening cysteine and the closing phenylalanine or tryptophan. Fields, in order: J gene, V gene, CDR3 protein.

TRBJ2-1 | TRBV5-8 | ASSMFRDRAYNEQF
TRBJ1-1 | TRBV11-2 | ASSLEQGAPLTEAF
TRBJ2-1 | TRBV5-4 | AMGSGGPIAYNEQF
TRBJ1-5 | TRBV19 | ASSITTGGSNQPQH
TRBJ2-2 | TRBV3-1/TRBV3-2 | ASSQGTTGELF
TRBJ2-2 | TRBV6-6 | ASSFRIGELF
TRBJ1-2 | TRBV21-1 | ASRLPEGYRDHGYT
TRBJ2-7 | TRBV19 | ASSIRGGPEQY
TRBJ2-7 | TRBV5-1 | ASTLSTGAGYEQY
TRBJ1-2 | TRBV28 | ASRGGARGYT
TRBJ2-4 | TRBV19 | ASSAGTGTKNIQY
TRBJ1-1 | TRBV5-6 | ASSLSRQNTEAF
TRBJ1-3 | TRBV28 | ASSLGRGSGNTIY
TRBJ1-1 | TRBV18 | ASSPDRGNTEAF
TRBJ1-2 | TRBV7-9 | ASSLPTGDGYT
TRBJ2-7 | TRBV7-9 | ASSSRDSAYEQY
TRBJ2-2 | TRBV7-8 | ASRGQGTFTGELF
TRBJ2-1 | TRBV18 | ASSPPSRNEQF
TRBJ2-7 | TRBV7-9 | ASSLSSGRTYEQY
TRBJ1-2 | TRBV6-5 | ASSYGRGYGYT
TRBJ2-3 | TRBV7-3 | ASSPRRVAGGADTQY
TRBJ2-2 | TRBV3-1/TRBV3-2 | ASSQESYTGELF
TRBJ1-5 | TRBV30 | AWSVGGSNQPQH
TRBJ2-1 | TRBV11-2 | ASSLDRKLNNEQF
TRBJ2-2 | TRBV7-9 | ASSFRRDTGELF
TRBJ2-3 | TRBV19 | ASSPTTHYTQY
TRBJ2-1 | TRBV9 | ASSSRDTYNEQF
TRBJ1-2 | TRBV9 | ASSPTHRDGYT
TRBJ1-5 | TRBV19 | ASSPGQPHQPQH
TRBJ2-5 | TRBV9 | ASSVGGWEWFQETQY
TRBJ1-2 | TRBV27 | ASSSDRGASATSNYGYT
TRBJ1-3 | TRBV7-9 | ASGFEGSGNTIY
TRBJ2-3 | TRBV5-1 | ASSTGTGDTDTQY
TRBJ1-1 | TRBV6-1 | ASSEQGATTEAF
TRBJ1-2 | TRBV19 | ASSINRESNYGYT
TRBJ1-5 | TRBV27 | ASMDGPSAPQH
TRBJ1-6 | TRBV5-1 | ASSFGGRGDSPLH
TRBJ1-2 | TRBV18 | ASSPGANYGYT
TRBJ2-2 | TRBV6-5 | ASSYWGVSAGELF
TRBJ2-3 | TRBV7-9 | ASSPGTPDTQY
TRBJ2-6 | TRBV3-1/TRBV3-2 | ASSQEKDGANVLT
TRBJ1-2 | TRBV11-2 | ASSLDTGNYGYT
TRBJ2-5 | TRBV5-4 | ASSLRQVQETQY
TRBJ2-5 | TRBV7-2 | ASSTNQGRETQY
TRBJ1-3 | TRBV30 | AWGQGSSGNTIY
TRBJ2-1 | TRBV18 | ASSPTGRPSNEQF
TRBJ1-4 | TRBV7-2 | ASSRGQAEKLF
TRBJ1-4 | TRBV5-1 | ASSRDTGIGGLF
TRBJ1-2 | TRBV2 | ASILMGGVNYGYT
TRBJ2-3 | TRBV7-2 | ASSLEAQLFNTQY
TRBJ2-1 | TRBV7-3 | ASSPLGQGGYNEQF
TRBJ1-2 | TRBV25-1 | ATWTPNYGYT